The present T cell receptor beta chain was sequenced within a study of CD8+CD57+ T cells in acquired aplastic anemia (dated by TCRdb to the late 2010s). Concerning the study at large: Extracted DNA from sorted CD4+ and CD8+ cells averaged around 3.3 ug, ranging from roughly 0.17 to 30 ug. Healthy donor samples averaged approximately 9.8 million reads for CD4+ and fewer than 12 million for CD8+ cells. Paper-wide results and their limitations: Roughly 29 CD8+ CDR3 sequences were shared between patients and controls but appeared highly expressed in patients and within their immunodominant clones. Patients and healthy controls showed no significant difference in CD8+ Simpson's diversity (P=0.060).

Genomic DNA was used as template for profiling of TCR beta VDJ combinations and CDR3 sequences. TCR repertoire sequencing was run on an Illumina HiSeq 2000. Per the authors' processing: TRBV/TRBJ rearrangement plots, CDR3 size and DJ length profiles, and Simpson's diversity index were used to assess repertoires. The most abundant DNA sequence in the deep sequencing data was taken as the immunodominant clone. CDR3 amino acid sequences were checked for sharing across subjects and were also compared against the VDJdb database and published repertoires. TCRdb trimmed public reads at Q25 via fastp, called clones via MiXCR and kept in-frame beta chains. A single entry per CDR3 protein holds the most common genes and DNA from its merged rows. The V and J calls were not made by the authors but by TCRdb's processing. Within this sample are around 170,000 distinct CDR3 sequences, with 55% to 75% of them counted one time only. Roughly 42% of the sample is held by the ten biggest clonotypes.

Concerning this clonotype: The antigen this receptor binds is unknown. No base quality information exists; no much larger clone differs at one position.

In the study, sorted CD4+ and CD8+ blood T cells from patients with severe aplastic anemia and from healthy subjects underwent deep sequencing of TCR repertoires. Ficoll-Paque density gradient centrifugation was used to isolate peripheral blood mononuclear cells. CD4+ and CD8+ T cells were sorted by FACS or magnetic beads before DNA extraction. Including cysteine and phenylalanine, the CDR3 has 15 amino acids. CDR3 DNA only is kept here, 45 bases in frame from base 1. The germline V gene (reference sequence) provides CDR1 DFQATT and CDR2 SNEGSKA. The junction shows trimming of 2 bases on V and 2 bases on J, and the gene matches do not reach 2 bases of it.

The receptor chain draws on TRBV20-1 and TRBJ2-5, and TRBD2 matches 13 of the central bases. The clonotype originates from a human donor in good health. Sequencing was carried out using sorted CD4+, CD8+, or CD8+CD57+ T cells (not recorded which) from PBMCs. The DNA sequence is given as TGCAGTGCTAGATTACTAGCGGGGGGGCAAGAGACCCAGTACTTC. This yields the protein CSARLLAGGQETQYF.